This is a list of T cell receptor beta chains from one sample in a study of T-cell reconstitution after alpha-beta-depleted transplantation in children. One entry per CDR3 protein results from TCRdb running MiXCR on the PCR reads. The table includes about 350,000 distinct CDR3 sequences, 13% detected once. The sample was PBMCs, taken from the stem cell graft. These receptors originate from a human donor who donated a stem cell graft to a child with Fanconi anemia. The CDR3 runs from the conserved cysteine through the conserved F or W. A D gene is named only where the DNA matches it firmly. For some rows the clone size is stated as once, few or many, or as a class when expanded; others skip it.

TRBV5-1	TRBJ2-6	NA	few	CASSLDRDRGNVLTF	TGCGCCAGCAGCTTGGACAGGGATAGAGGCAACGTCCTGACTTTC
TRBV20-1	TRBJ2-7	NA	NA	CSADRSSYEQYF	TGCAGTGCCGACAGGAGCTCCTACGAGCAGTACTTC
TRBV5-1	TRBJ1-5	TRBD1	many	CASSPRTGGGQPQHF	TGCGCCAGCAGCCCGCGTACAGGGGGCGGTCAGCCCCAGCATTTT
TRBV12-3/TRBV12-4	TRBJ1-2	NA	many	CASSRTAPYGYTF	TGTGCCAGCAGCCGGACGGCGCCCTATGGCTACACCTTC
TRBV28	TRBJ2-7	TRBD1	NA	CASSFLGDSESYEQYF	TGTGCCAGCAGTTTCCTAGGGGACAGCGAATCCTACGAGCAGTACTTC
TRBV4-3	TRBJ1-4	NA	NA	CASSPRMPTNEKLFF	TGCGCCAGCAGCCCACGTATGCCCACTAATGAAAAACTGTTTTTT
TRBV29-1	TRBJ2-5	TRBD1	many	CSAQGTGGNQETQYF	TGCAGCGCCCAAGGGACAGGGGGCAACCAAGAGACCCAGTACTTC
TRBV20-1	TRBJ1-3	NA	few	CSARGGKRPGNTIYF	TGCAGTGCTAGAGGAGGGAAGAGGCCTGGAAACACCATATATTTT
TRBV12-3/TRBV12-4	TRBJ1-1	NA	NA	CASSFGRPRNTEAFF	TGTGCCAGCAGTTTCGGTAGGCCTAGGAACACTGAAGCTTTCTTT
TRBV30	TRBJ2-7	NA	few	CAWVTDSYEQYF	TGTGCCTGGGTAACAGACTCCTACGAGCAGTACTTC
TRBV6-6	TRBJ2-5	NA	few	CASKTGQETQYF	TGTGCCAGCAAGACGGGGCAAGAGACCCAGTACTTC
TRBV7-2	TRBJ1-1	NA	NA	CASSSYRPGVTEAFF	TGTGCCAGCAGCTCTTACCGCCCGGGGGTGACTGAAGCTTTCTTT
TRBV6-5	TRBJ2-7	TRBD1	NA	CASSYSVGQVTYEQYF	TGTGCCAGCAGTTACTCGGTTGGACAGGTAACCTACGAGCAGTACTTC
TRBV3-1	TRBJ1-2	TRBD1	NA	CASSQTTRDSLGYTF	TGTGCCAGCAGCCAAACTACCCGGGACAGTTTGGGCTACACCTTC
TRBV5-5	TRBJ1-5	NA	NA	CASSLDQGQPQHF	TGTGCCAGCAGCTTGGACCAGGGCCAGCCCCAGCATTTT
TRBV28	TRBJ2-1	NA	few	CASSIRVPYNEQFF	TGTGCCAGCAGTATCCGGGTGCCCTACAATGAGCAGTTCTTC
TRBV5-1	TRBJ1-1	NA	NA	CASSLKSDTEAFF	TGCGCCAGCAGCTTGAAAAGCGACACTGAAGCTTTCTTT
TRBV7-8	TRBJ1-5	TRBD1	NA	CASSLAIQGVINQPQHF	TGTGCCAGCAGCTTAGCGATACAGGGGGTTATCAATCAGCCCCAGCATTTT
TRBV5-5	TRBJ1-3	NA	NA	CASSWELRSGNTIYF	TGTGCCAGCAGCTGGGAGTTACGCTCTGGAAACACCATATATTTT
TRBV6-1	TRBJ1-5	NA	NA	CASRGPPSNQPQHF	TGTGCCAGCAGGGGGCCCCCGAGCAATCAGCCCCAGCATTTT
TRBV6-5	TRBJ1-2	NA	few	CASSFNRDYYGYTF	TGTGCCAGCAGTTTTAACAGGGACTACTATGGCTACACCTTC
TRBV18	TRBJ2-5	NA	few	CASSPDPQETQYF	TGTGCCAGCTCACCCGATCCCCAAGAGACCCAGTACTTC
TRBV12-3/TRBV12-4	TRBJ1-4	NA	NA	CASSAEDLATNEKLFF	TGTGCCAGCAGTGCCGAGGACCTTGCAACTAATGAAAAACTGTTTTTT
TRBV12-3/TRBV12-4	TRBJ2-6	TRBD2	NA	CASSSPRGDVGANVLTF	TGTGCCAGCAGTTCGCCCCGGGGGGACGTGGGGGCCAACGTCCTGACTTTC
TRBV20-1	TRBJ2-5	TRBD1	NA	CSAYPWDRGGETQYF	TGCAGTGCTTACCCCTGGGACAGGGGAGGGGAGACCCAGTACTTC
TRBV6-1	TRBJ1-1	TRBD1	few	CASRQGQGGYIEAFF	TGTGCCAGCAGACAGGGACAGGGTGGTTATATTGAAGCTTTCTTT
TRBV29-1	TRBJ2-5	TRBD1	NA	CSGRGQEFETQYF	TGCAGCGGCCGAGGACAGGAGTTCGAGACCCAGTACTTC
TRBV1	TRBJ1-6	NA	NA	CTIQEGRNSPLHF	TGCACCATCCAGGAGGGTCGCAATTCACCCCTCCACTTT
TRBV20-1	TRBJ2-1	NA	NA	CSASVVFGTTYNEQFF	TGCAGTGCTAGTGTGGTTTTTGGGACCACATACAATGAGCAGTTCTTC
TRBV10-2	TRBJ1-4	NA	NA	CASNQGLSNEKLFF	TGCGCCAGCAATCAGGGCTTGTCGAATGAAAAACTGTTTTTT
TRBV11-2	TRBJ1-1	NA	few	CASSLIRYTEAFF	TGTGCCAGCAGCTTAATCCGGTACACTGAAGCTTTCTTT